This TCR beta chain was sequenced in a study of OX40 agonist ivuxolimab in advanced cancers. Turning to the overall study: Ivuxolimab, which targeted the costimulatory receptor OX40 (CD134), was an agonistic, fully human IgG2 monoclonal antibody. Intravenous ivuxolimab was administered to patients every 2 weeks at six dose levels: 0.01, 0.1, 0.3, 1.5, 3 and 10 mg/kg. The paper covers the monotherapy dose-escalation part of the phase I ivuxolimab trial, which included N ≈ 54 patients. Peripheral TCRbeta sequencing aimed to test whether ivuxolimab altered TCR sequence diversity and caused clonal T-cell expansion. Three dose-escalation patients achieved partial responses, one with hepatocellular carcinoma and two with cutaneous melanoma. Prior anti-PD-1, anti-PD-L1 or anti-CTLA-4 therapy was permitted, and checkpoint inhibitors had been received by less than 45% of dose-escalation patients. Of the roughly 52 patients in dose escalation, 19 had hepatocellular carcinoma, approximately 15 had melanoma, 9 had renal cell carcinoma and 9 had head and neck cancer. In the dose-escalation cohort, 75% to 90% of patients were male, and the mean age was 60 years with a range of 23 to 79. Points the paper makes about the study in general: In the 0.1-3.0 mg/kg groups, partial responders were among the patients with the lowest normalized peripheral clonal expansion, particularly in CD8+ T cells. At doses of 0.1 to 3.0 mg/kg, clonal expansion of both CD4+ and CD8+ T cells in blood was seen between baseline and week 6. Antigen specificity was not determined for the clonally expanded peripheral T cells. Low levels of normalized T-cell clonal expansion were also seen in some patients who did not respond. After ivuxolimab, expanded clones were on average more numerous among CD8+ T cells than among CD4+ T cells.

Genomic DNA was extracted from sorted cells for sequencing of the TCRbeta CDR3 region. The immunoSEQ Assay was used to sequence the TCRbeta CDR3 regions. TCRdb holds this immuneACCESS table with in-frame rearrangements only. Some clones are missing; in checked studies, unresolved V genes explain under half, and the rest has no known cause. This sample holds approximately 80,000 clones; around 82% were observed only once. The ten top clones hold over 3% of the sample. V loses 4 bases of germline sequence and J loses 10 bases, and the interval between the two ends is 17 bases. From the cysteine up to the phenylalanine, the CDR3 has a length of 14 residues. Only CDR3 DNA remains: 42 bases, in frame from the first base. Via the germline V gene (reference sequence), CDR1 is PRHDT and CDR2 FYEKMQ. The trial excluded patients who had a history of autoimmune disease or were on systemic immunosuppression. Peripheral blood for TCR sequencing was collected from all dose cohorts at baseline, on cycle 4 day 1, and on cycle 7 day 1. Samples came from an open-label, multicenter, first-in-human phase I dose-escalation trial of ivuxolimab. Adults with locally advanced or metastatic melanoma, renal cell carcinoma, hepatocellular carcinoma or head and neck squamous cell carcinoma were enrolled in the trial. CD4+ and CD8+ T cells were sorted separately from peripheral blood before TCR sequencing.

In regard to this clone: The antigen it binds to is not known. No clone much larger than this one lies a single base away; base qualities are absent.

The source of this sequence is an adult with an advanced solid tumor such as melanoma, head and neck, liver or kidney cancer. Material: CD4+ or CD8+ T cells sorted from blood, obtained in a trial of the OX40 agonist ivuxolimab. Rearrangement joined TRBV13 to TRBJ2-1; the D gene is not confidently resolved. The CDR3 amino acid sequence is: CASSSSFKRWEQFF. The DNA is as follows: TGTGCCAGCAGCTCATCGTTTAAGAGGTGGGAGCAGTTCTTC.